The present T cell receptor beta chain was sequenced within a study of blood T cell repertoires in COVID-19 (dated by TCRdb to 2020 to 2022). About the full investigation: Collaborator samples came from the United States, Italy and Spain and covered acute and convalescent phases of COVID-19. Samples were obtained from the ongoing ImmuneRACE study (first 160 participants) and from 950 to 1,500 subjects provided by 6 global collaborators. Where available, HLA class I and class II types were taken from metadata supplied by the sample provider and were not determined by assay-based typing. The prospective study material was composed of cDNA or gDNA derived from T cells, B-cell-depleted T cells, or PBMCs. The repertoires were made available in a free public database intended to serve as a resource for research on the immune response to SARS-CoV-2. Subjects who had been exposed to COVID-19, were actively infected with it, or had recovered from it provided the deeply sampled blood TCRbeta repertoires that made up the dataset. A de-identified subject ID, COVID-19 status, age in years and sex were almost always included in the sample metadata. The full study reports these points: Clinical and demographic metadata were provided uncurated, with the amount varying by source and participant.

A word on this clone: This clone's antigen is unknown. The record has no base qualities; no much larger clone is one base away.

The immunoSEQ Assay, a bias-controlled multiplex PCR, was used to amplify TCRbeta CDR3 regions from genomic DNA. On the study's bioinformatics: The number of nucleated cells in each sample was estimated by amplification of reference gene primers within the assay. To quantify the absolute abundance of each unique TCRbeta CDR3 rearrangement, sequence reads were collapsed and filtered. For each sample, productive Simpson clonality was calculated as the square root of Simpson's diversity index over productive rearrangements. TCRdb stores this immuneACCESS table with in-frame sequences only. Part of the clones is absent; in the studies checked, under half of the shortfall reflects unresolved V genes, and no reason is known for the rest. D and trimming come from the DNA, and the V and J calls and clone size come from that table. The sample table contains approximately 490,000 clones; only one count was recorded for about nine tenths of them. The ten most abundant clones make up roughly 8.5% of the sample.

Enrolling through a virtual design, the prospective study's participants ranged in age from roughly 18 to 95 years and lived across roughly 24 United States geographic areas. To assign participants to cohorts, the prospective study relied on clinical history that participants themselves reported in a screening survey and a study questionnaire. For ImmuneRACE Cohort 3, a participant was defined as recovered based on two consecutive negative NP/OP PCR tests, clearance by a healthcare professional, or resolution of symptoms. Each participant in the prospective study had whole blood, serum and a nasopharyngeal or oropharyngeal swab collected by mobile phlebotomists. Additional blood draws and questionnaires over an approximately two-month period could optionally be provided by prospective study participants. Before DNA extraction, prospective study blood samples were shipped either frozen or at room temperature.

From its cysteine to its phenylalanine, the CDR3 spans 14 amino acids. Only the CDR3 region is kept as DNA, spanning 42 bases read in frame from base 1. The germline V gene supplies CDR1 MNHEY and CDR2 SVGAGI. V is clipped by 4 bases and J by 8 bases, and the sequence between their germline boundaries is 17 bases long. The receptor was isolated from a woman aged 60-75 years who had recovered from COVID-19. Sequenced input: PBMCs or T cells enriched from blood (not recorded which). This chain is built from TRBV6-5 and TRBJ1-1; TRBD1 is a weak D gene call, 6 bases matching. The DNA sequence is as follows: TGTGCCAGCAGTTGGCTCCGGGGACAAAAGGAAGCTTTCTTT. Its protein is CASSWLRGQKEAFF.